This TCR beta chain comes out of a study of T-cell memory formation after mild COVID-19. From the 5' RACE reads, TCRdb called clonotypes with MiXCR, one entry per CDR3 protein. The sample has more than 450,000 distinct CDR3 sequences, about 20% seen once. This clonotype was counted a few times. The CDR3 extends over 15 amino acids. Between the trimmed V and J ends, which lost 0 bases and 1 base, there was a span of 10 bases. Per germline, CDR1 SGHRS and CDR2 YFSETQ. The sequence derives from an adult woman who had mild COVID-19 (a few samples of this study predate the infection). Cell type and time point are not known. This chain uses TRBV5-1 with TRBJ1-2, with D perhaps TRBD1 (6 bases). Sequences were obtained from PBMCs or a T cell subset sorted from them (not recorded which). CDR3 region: CASSLDGGRNYGYTF. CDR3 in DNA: TGCGCCAGCAGCTTGGACGGGGGGCGTAACTATGGCTACACCTTC.